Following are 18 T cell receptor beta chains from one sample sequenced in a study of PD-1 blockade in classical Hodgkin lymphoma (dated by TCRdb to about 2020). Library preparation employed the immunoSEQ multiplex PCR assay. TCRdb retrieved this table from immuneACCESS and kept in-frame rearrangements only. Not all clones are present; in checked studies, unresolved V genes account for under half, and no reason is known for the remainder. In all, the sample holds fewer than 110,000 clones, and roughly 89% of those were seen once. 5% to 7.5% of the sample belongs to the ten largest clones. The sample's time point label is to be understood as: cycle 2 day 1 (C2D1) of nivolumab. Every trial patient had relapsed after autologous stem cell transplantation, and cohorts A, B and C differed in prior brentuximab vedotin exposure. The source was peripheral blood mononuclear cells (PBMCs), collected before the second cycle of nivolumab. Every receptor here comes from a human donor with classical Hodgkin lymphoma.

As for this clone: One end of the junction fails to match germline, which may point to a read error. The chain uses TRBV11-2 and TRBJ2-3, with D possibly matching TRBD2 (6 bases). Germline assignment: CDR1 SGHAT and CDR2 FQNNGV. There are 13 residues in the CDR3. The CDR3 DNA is TGTGCCAGCAGATTAGCGGGCACAGATACGCAGTATTTT. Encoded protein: CASRLAGTDTQYF.

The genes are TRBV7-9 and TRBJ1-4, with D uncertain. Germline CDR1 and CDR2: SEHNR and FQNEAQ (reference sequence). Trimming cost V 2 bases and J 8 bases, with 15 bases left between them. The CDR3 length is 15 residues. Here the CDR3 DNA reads TGTGCCAGCAGCTTAAGGAACGGAGGAGAAGAAAAACTGTTTTTT. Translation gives CASSLRNGGEEKLFF. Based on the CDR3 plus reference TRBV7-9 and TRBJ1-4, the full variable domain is DTGVSQNPRHKITKRGQNVTFRCDPISEHNRLYWYRQTLGQGPEFLTYFQNEAQLEKSRLLSDRFSAERPKGSFSTLEIQRTEQGDSAMYLCASSLRNGGEEKLFFGSGTQLSVL.

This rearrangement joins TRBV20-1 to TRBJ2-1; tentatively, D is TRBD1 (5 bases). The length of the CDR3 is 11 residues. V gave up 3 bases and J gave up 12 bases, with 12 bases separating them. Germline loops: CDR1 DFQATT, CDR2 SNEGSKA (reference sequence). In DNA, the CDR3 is TGCAGTGCTAGGGGGCAGGAAAGGCAGTTCTTC. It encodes CSARGQERQFF.

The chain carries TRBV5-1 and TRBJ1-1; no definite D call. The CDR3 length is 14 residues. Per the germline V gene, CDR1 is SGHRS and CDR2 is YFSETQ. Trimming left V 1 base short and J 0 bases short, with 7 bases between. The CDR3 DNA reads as TGCGCCAGCAGCTTGCTGCGGATGAACACTGAAGCTTTCTTT. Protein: CASSLLRMNTEAFF.

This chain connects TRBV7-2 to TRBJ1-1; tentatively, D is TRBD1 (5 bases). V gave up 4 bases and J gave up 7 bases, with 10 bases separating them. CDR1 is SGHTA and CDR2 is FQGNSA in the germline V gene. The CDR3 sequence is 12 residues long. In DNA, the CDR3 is TGTGCCAGCAGCTCGTACAGGATTGAAGCTTTCTTT. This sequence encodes CASSSYRIEAFF.

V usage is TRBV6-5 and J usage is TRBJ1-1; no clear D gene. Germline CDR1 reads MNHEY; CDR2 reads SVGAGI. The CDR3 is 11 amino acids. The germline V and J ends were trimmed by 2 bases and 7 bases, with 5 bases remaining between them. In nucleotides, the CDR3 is TGTGCCAGCAGTTACAATTTTGAAGCTTTCTTT. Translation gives CASSYNFEAFF.

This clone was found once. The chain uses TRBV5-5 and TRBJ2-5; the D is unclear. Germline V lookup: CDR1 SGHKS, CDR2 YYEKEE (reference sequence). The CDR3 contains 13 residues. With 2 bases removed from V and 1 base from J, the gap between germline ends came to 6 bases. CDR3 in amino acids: CASSFHPQETQYF. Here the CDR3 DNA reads TGTGCCAGCAGCTTCCACCCCCAAGAGACCCAGTACTTC.

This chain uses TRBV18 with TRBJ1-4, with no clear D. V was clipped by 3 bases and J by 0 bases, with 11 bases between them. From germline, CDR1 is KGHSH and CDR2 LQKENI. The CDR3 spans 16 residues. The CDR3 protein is CASSPRPEATNEKLFF. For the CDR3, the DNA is TGTGCCAGCTCACCGCGTCCTGAGGCAACTAATGAAAAACTGTTTTTT.

The CDR3 region is CASSAPFRGQGNSYEQYF. CDR3 in DNA: TGTGCCAGCAGCGCCCCTTTTCGAGGCCAGGGAAACTCCTACGAGCAGTACTTC. The chain joins TRBV7-9 to TRBJ2-7; maybe TRBD1 (5 bases). CDR1 is SEHNR and CDR2 is FQNEAQ in the germline V gene (reference sequence). The CDR3 loop spans 18 amino acids. Deletions cut 5 bases from V and 0 bases from J, with 23 bases between.

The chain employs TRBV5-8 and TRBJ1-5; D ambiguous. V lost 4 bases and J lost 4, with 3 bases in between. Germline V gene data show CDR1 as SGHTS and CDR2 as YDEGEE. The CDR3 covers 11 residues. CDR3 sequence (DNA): TGTGCCAGCAGCACAAATCAGCCCCAGCATTTT. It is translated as CASSTNQPQHF.

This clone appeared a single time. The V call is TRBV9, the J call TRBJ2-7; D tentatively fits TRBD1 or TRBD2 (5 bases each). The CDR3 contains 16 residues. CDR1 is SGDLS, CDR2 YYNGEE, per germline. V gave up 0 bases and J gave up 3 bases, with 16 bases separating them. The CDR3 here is CASSVADGGGIYEQYF. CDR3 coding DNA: TGTGCCAGCAGCGTAGCCGATGGGGGTGGCATCTACGAGCAGTACTTC.

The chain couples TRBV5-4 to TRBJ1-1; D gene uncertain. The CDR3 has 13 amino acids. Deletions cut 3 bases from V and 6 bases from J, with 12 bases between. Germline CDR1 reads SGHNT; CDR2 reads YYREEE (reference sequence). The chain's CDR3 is CASSWEVEAEAFF. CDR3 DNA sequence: TGTGCCAGCAGCTGGGAGGTGGAAGCTGAAGCTTTCTTT.

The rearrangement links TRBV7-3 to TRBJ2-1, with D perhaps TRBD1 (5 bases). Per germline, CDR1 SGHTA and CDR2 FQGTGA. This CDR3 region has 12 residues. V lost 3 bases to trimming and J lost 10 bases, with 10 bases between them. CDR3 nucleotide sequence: TGTGCCAGCAGCTTTGATCAGGGCGAGCAGTTCTTC. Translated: CASSFDQGEQFF.

In DNA, the CDR3 is TGTGCCAGCAGCCCCTTTCCCGGAAGCTCCTACGAGCAGTACTTC. Its translation is CASSPFPGSSYEQYF. This chain links TRBV28 with TRBJ2-7; D not certain. Germline CDR1 MDHEN, CDR2 SYDVKM. The CDR3 is 15 residues long. V lost 6 bases to trimming and J lost 0 bases, with 15 bases between them.

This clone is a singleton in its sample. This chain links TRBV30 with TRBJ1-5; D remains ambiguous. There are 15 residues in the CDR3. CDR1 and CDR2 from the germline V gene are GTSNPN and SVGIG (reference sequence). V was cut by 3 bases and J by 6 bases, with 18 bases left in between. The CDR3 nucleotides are TGTGCCTGGAGCCCTCCCCGGGAGTGGGGTCAGCCCCAGCATTTT. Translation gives CAWSPPREWGQPQHF.

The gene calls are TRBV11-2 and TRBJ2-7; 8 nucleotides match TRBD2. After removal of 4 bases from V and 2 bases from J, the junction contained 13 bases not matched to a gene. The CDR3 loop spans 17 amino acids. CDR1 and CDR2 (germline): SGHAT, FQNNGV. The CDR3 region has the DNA TGTGCCAGCAGCTCTATTACCTATGTAGCGGGGACCTACGAGCAGTACTTC. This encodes CASSSITYVAGTYEQYF.

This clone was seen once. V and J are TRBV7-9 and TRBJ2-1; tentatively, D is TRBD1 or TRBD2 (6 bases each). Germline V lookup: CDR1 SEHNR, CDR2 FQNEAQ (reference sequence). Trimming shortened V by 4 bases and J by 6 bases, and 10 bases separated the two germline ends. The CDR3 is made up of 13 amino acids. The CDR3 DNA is TGTGCCAGCAGCTCCGGGGGCCCCAATGAGCAGTTCTTC. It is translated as CASSSGGPNEQFF. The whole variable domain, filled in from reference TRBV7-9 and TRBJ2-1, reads DTGVSQNPRHKITKRGQNVTFRCDPISEHNRLYWYRQTLGQGPEFLTYFQNEAQLEKSRLLSDRFSAERPKGSFSTLEIQRTEQGDSAMYLCASSSGGPNEQFFGPGTRLTVL.

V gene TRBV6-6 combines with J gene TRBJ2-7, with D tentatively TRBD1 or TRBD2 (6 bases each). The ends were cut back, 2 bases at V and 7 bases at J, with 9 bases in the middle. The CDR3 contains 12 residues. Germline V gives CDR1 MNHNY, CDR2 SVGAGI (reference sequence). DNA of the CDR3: TGTGCCAGCAGTTACGGGGGGCGAGAGCAGTACTTC. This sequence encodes CASSYGGREQYF.